These 7 T cell receptor beta chains were all obtained from the same sample, sequenced in a study of OX40 agonist ivuxolimab in advanced cancers. Assay: immunoSEQ multiplex PCR; the TCRdb copy retains only in-frame clones and omits some. The table lists 70,000 to 80,000 clones, nearly 95% of them singletons, with roughly 6.5% in the top ten. The specimen was CD4+ or CD8+ T cells sorted from blood, collected in a trial of the OX40 agonist ivuxolimab. These receptors all stem from an adult with an advanced solid tumor such as melanoma, head and neck, liver or kidney cancer.

This clone was seen only once. The gene calls are TRBV29-1 and TRBJ2-3, with D possibly TRBD2 on 5 matching bases. The germline gives CDR1 SQVTM, CDR2 ANQGSEA. The CDR3 runs 13 residues. Trimming cost V 3 bases and J 5 bases, with 12 bases left between them. CDR3 bases: TGCAGCGTTGAGGACTCCTCCATAGATACGCAGTATTTT. Residues: CSVEDSSIDTQYF.

This clone was picked up a small number of times. This rearrangement joins TRBV13 to TRBJ1-1, with 8 bases aligning to TRBD1. V was clipped by 3 bases and J by 4 bases; unmatched bases: 4. The length of the CDR3 is 14 residues. The germline V gene encodes CDR1 PRHDT and CDR2 FYEKMQ (reference sequence). The chain's CDR3 is CASSFPTGGTEAFF. CDR3 sequence (DNA): TGTGCCAGCAGCTTCCCCACAGGGGGCACTGAAGCTTTCTTT.

Here the CDR3 reads CASRPPASQETQYF. The DNA for the CDR3 is TGTGCCAGCAGACCACCAGCCAGTCAAGAGACCCAGTACTTC. The V gene is TRBV11-2, the J gene TRBJ2-5; D is uncertain. V was shortened by 6 bases and J by 2 bases, with 13 bases between the two germline ends. The CDR3 extends over 14 amino acids. Per germline, CDR1 SGHAT and CDR2 FQNNGV.

The CDR3 nucleotides are TGTGCCAGCAGGACTTCTGGCGGAGGCGAGCAGTACTTC. Protein sequence: CASRTSGGGEQYF. J is TRBJ2-7 and V is TRBV27; weak D call: TRBD2 (5 bases). The CDR3 has 13 residues. V was cut by 6 bases and J by 6 bases, with 15 bases left in between. CDR1 MNHEY and CDR2 SMNVEV come from the germline V gene (reference sequence).

The chain carries TRBV13 and TRBJ1-1; D gene ambiguous. The V end was cut by 5 bases, the J end by 1 base, with 14 bases between. This CDR3 comprises 15 residues. Germline V lookup: CDR1 PRHDT, CDR2 FYEKMQ (reference sequence). CDR3 loop: CASSILSKGNTEAFF. DNA of the CDR3: TGTGCCAGCAGCATACTCTCAAAGGGGAACACTGAAGCTTTCTTT.

The chain carries TRBV5-1 and TRBJ2-7, with TRBD2 as a possible D gene (5 bases). The CDR3 spans 15 residues. The germline CDR1 and CDR2 sequences are SGHRS and YFSETQ. The V end was cut by 4 bases, the J end by 4 bases, with 18 bases between. DNA for the CDR3: TGCGCCAGCAGCCCCCGGTCGAGCGGAGGATACGAGCAGTACTTC. This translates into CASSPRSSGGYEQYF.

The CDR3 DNA sequence: TGTGCCAGCAGTTTACCGGGGGCGCACAATGAGCAGTTCTTC. Translating gives CASSLPGAHNEQFF. The chain carries TRBV27 and TRBJ2-1, with D perhaps assigned TRBD1 or TRBD2 (6 bases each). V was clipped by 2 bases and J by 5 bases, with 10 bases between them. This CDR3 is built from 14 residues. Germline CDR1 and CDR2: MNHEY and SMNVEV (reference sequence).